This TCR beta chain comes out of a study of T cells after yellow fever vaccination. Regarding the study as a whole: Clones that expanded after primary vaccination mostly reappeared after the booster (96% CD4, roughly 87% CD8). Weaker, the secondary response peaked sooner, at day 5 versus 15.

In its sample, this clonotype was seen many times. Its specificity is not known. TCRdb independently ran MiXCR on the 5' RACE reads; one entry per CDR3 protein. Counted here are a few hundred thousand distinct CDR3 sequences, 4% occurring once; the ten biggest clones make up approximately 24%. The ends were cut back, 5 bases at V and 6 bases at J, with 16 bases in the middle. The CDR3 covers 14 residues. Germline values: CDR1 SGHTA, CDR2 FQGNSA. The chain recombines TRBV7-2 with TRBJ1-1; TRBD1 is a possible D gene (5 bases). Sample: PBMCs, taken 5 days after the yellow fever booster vaccination. This sequence was found in a man aged 18-30 years who received the YFV17D yellow fever vaccine. CDR3 bases: TGTGCCAGCAGCCTGAGGCGAGGGGATCCTGAAGCTTTCTTT. It yields the protein CASSLRRGDPEAFF.